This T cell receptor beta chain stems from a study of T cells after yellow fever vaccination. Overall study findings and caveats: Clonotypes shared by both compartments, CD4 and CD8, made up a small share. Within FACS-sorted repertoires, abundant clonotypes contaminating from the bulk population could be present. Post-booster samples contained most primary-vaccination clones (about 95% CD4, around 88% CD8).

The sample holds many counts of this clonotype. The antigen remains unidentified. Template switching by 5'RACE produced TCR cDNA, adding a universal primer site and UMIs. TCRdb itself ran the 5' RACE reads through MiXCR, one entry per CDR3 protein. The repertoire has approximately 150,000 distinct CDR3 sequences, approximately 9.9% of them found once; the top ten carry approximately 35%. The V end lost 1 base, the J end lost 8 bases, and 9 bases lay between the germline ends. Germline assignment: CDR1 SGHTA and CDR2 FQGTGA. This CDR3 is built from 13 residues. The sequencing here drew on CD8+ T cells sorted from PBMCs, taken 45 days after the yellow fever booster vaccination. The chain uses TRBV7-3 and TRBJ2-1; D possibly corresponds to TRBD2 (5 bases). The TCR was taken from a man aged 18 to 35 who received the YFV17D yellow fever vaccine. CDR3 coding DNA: TGTGCCAGCAGCTTAATGCTAGCAGATGAGCAGTTCTTC. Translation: CASSLMLADEQFF.